A selection of T cell receptor beta chains follows, all from one sample in a study of cytotoxic CD8 clonotypes in ibrutinib-treated CLL. Data came from immunoSEQ multiplex PCR; TCRdb stores just in-frame clones and leaves some out. The table records some 81,000 clones, about four fifths of them present only once. The sample consisted of PBMCs, taken after 12 months of ibrutinib treatment. These receptor sequences come from a human donor with chronic lymphocytic leukemia. CDR3s include the opening cysteine and the closing phenylalanine or tryptophan. The order of the fields is CDR3 DNA, CDR3 protein, D gene, J gene, clone size, CDR3 length, V gene. The D gene is left open where the match is weak. The size field is filled for only some rows; it gives once, few, many or a size class.

TGTGCCAGCAGCCCTGAGGGGGCGCGGGGCACCGGGGAGCTGTTTTTT	CASSPEGARGTGELFF	.	TRBJ2-2	few	16	TRBV11-2
TGTGCCAGCAGCCTGGGGTTCAGCCCGAGGGACTCTGGAAACACCATATATTTT	CASSLGFSPRDSGNTIYF	.	TRBJ1-3	.	18	TRBV7-9
TGTGCCAGCAGCGGGACTAGCGGGAGCTACAATGAGCAGTTCTTC	CASSGTSGSYNEQFF	TRBD2	TRBJ2-1	.	15	TRBV6-4
TGTGCCATCAGTGAGACGGCCGGGACTAGCGGGTCCGGGGAGCTGTTTTTT	CAISETAGTSGSGELFF	TRBD2	TRBJ2-2	.	17	TRBV10-3
TGCGCCAGCAGCGCAGGACAGGGTGAGAATGAGCAGTTCTTC	CASSAGQGENEQFF	TRBD1	TRBJ2-1	once	14	TRBV5-1
TGTGCCAGCAGCTTAGCCGTGAAAGATACGCAGTATTTT	CASSLAVKDTQYF	.	TRBJ2-3	.	13	TRBV7-3
TGTGCCAGTAGTACTCTAGCGGGAGTAGCTGGGGCCAACGTCCTGACTTTC	CASSTLAGVAGANVLTF	TRBD2	TRBJ2-6	.	17	TRBV19
TGTGCCAGCAGTGAAGTTTGGTATCTCCTTGCCTACGAGCAGTACTTC	CASSEVWYLLAYEQYF	.	TRBJ2-7	.	16	TRBV6-1
TGTGCCAGCAGTCGCATTTTCTATGGCTACACCTTC	CASSRIFYGYTF	.	TRBJ1-2	.	12	TRBV28
TGTGCCAGCAGTGTTAGCGGGGAATTGTATAATGAGCAGTTCTTC	CASSVSGELYNEQFF	TRBD2	TRBJ2-1	once	15	TRBV6-4
TGTGCCAGCAGCCCCCCTAGCGGGAGGTTTGGTGCCGGGGAGCTGTTTTTT	CASSPPSGRFGAGELFF	TRBD2	TRBJ2-2	.	17	TRBV7-9